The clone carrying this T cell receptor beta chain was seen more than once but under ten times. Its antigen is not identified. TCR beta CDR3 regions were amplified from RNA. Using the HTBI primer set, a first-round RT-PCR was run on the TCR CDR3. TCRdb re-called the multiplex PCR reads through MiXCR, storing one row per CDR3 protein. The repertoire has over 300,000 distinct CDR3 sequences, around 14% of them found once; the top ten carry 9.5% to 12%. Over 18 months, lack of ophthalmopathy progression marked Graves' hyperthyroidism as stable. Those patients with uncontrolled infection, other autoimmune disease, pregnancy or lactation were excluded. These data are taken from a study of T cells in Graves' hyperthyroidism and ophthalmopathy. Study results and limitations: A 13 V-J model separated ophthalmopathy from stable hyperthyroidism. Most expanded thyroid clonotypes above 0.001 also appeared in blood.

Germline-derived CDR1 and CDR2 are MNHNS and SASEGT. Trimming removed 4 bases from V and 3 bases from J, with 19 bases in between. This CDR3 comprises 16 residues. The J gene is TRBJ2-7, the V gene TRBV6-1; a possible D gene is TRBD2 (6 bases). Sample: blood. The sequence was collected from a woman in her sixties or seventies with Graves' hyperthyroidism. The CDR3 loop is CASSGGLSANHYEQYF. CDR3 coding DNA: TGTGCCAGCAGTGGCGGACTAAGCGCGAACCACTACGAGCAGTACTTC.